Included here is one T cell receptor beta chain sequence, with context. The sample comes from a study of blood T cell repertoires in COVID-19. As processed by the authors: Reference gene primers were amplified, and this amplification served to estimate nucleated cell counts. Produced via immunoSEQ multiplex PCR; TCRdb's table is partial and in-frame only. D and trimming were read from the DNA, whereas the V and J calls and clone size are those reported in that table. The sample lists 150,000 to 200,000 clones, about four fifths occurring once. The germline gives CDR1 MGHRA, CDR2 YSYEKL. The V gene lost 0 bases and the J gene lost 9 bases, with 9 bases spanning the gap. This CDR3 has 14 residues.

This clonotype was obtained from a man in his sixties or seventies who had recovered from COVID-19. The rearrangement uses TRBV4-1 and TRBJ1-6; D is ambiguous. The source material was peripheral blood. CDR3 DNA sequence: TGCGCCAGCAGCCAAGAATCGGCAGGTTCACCCCTCCACTTT. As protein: CASSQESAGSPLHF.